This T cell receptor beta chain was retrieved from a study of T cells after posttransplantation cyclophosphamide. Study-level findings and limits: Skin or GI-infiltrating T cells shared few TRB sequences with blood. After PTCy, TRB diversity resembled that of CNI/methotrexate controls. Donor CD8+ memory clones often dominated recipient blood repertoires at later times.

In this sample, this clone turned up once. The target antigen is unknown. Measured with immunoSEQ multiplex PCR; TCRdb has only the in-frame clones, and not every one. The sample carries 45,000 to 65,000 clones, more than 70% recorded once. Germline V gene sequence: CDR1 SGHTA, CDR2 FQGNSA. J was trimmed by 7 bases and V by 1 base; bases with no gene match: 6. The CDR3 spans 15 residues. Material for sequencing was PBMCs. The chain couples TRBV7-2 to TRBJ2-5; 10 bases are shared with TRBD1. This TCR was recovered from a man aged 25-45 years with a blood cancer, CMV-positive, and with a related stem cell donor. The CDR3, as DNA: TGTGCCAGCAGCTTAGGGACAGGGGGAACTGGGACCCAGTACTTC. Its translation is CASSLGTGGTGTQYF.